The source of this T cell receptor beta chain is a study of identifying expanded T cells in peripheral blood. Study conclusions and caveats: Variance in clone template counts between approximately two-week samples significantly increased with total template count across all healthy donors. Differentially abundant clones: roughly 1.2 between replicates, 16.4 at 2 to 3 weeks, 18 to 20 at four.

Healthy donors had no documented immune events, such as infections, while sampled. This clone was seen only once. The antigen is not known. The CDR3 is 11 amino acids. The ends were cut back, 5 bases at V and 14 bases at J, with 13 bases in the middle. Germline CDR1 and CDR2: SGHTA and FQGNSA. Profiling relied on immunoSEQ multiplex PCR, and the TCRdb table lists in-frame clones only, not all of them. The sample shows about 58,000 clones, about 92% of them seen only once. This TCR derives from a person aged 18 to 69 in good health. Material: blood. The V call is TRBV7-2, the J call TRBJ2-1; D uncertain. The DNA of the CDR3 is TGTGCCAGCAGCCCTGGGTCCTGGAAGTTCTTC. It specifies CASSPGSWKFF.